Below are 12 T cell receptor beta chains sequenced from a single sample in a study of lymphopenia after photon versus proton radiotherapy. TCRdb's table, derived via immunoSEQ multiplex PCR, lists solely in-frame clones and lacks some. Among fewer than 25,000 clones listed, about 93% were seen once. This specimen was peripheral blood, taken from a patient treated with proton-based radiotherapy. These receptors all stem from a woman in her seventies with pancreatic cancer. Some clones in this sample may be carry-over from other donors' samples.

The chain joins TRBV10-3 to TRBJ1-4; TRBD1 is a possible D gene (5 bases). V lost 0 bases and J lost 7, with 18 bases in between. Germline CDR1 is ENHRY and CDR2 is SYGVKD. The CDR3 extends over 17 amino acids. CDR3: CAISESRQGLESEKLFF. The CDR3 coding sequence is TGTGCCATCAGTGAGTCGAGGCAGGGCCTGGAGAGTGAAAAACTGTTTTTT.

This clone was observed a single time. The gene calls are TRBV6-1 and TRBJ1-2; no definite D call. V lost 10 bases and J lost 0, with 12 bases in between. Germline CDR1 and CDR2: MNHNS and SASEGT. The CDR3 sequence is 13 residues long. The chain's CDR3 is CAIPGPPNYGYTF. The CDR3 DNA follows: TGTGCCATCCCCGGGCCGCCTAACTATGGCTACACCTTC.

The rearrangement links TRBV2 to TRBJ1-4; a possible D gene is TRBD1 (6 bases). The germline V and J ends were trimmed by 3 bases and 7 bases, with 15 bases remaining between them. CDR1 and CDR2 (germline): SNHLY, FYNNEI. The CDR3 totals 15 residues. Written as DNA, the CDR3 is TGTGCCAGCAGTGAGCAGGGCAGGGGAGTTGAAAAACTGTTTTTT. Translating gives CASSEQGRGVEKLFF.

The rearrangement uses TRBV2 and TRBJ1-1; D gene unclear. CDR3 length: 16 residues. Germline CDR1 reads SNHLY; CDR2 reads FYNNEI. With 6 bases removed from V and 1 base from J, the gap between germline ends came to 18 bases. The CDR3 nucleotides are TGTGCCAGCAGGAGGATGATGGCCAGTTCGAACACTGAAGCTTTCTTT. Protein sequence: CASRRMMASSNTEAFF.

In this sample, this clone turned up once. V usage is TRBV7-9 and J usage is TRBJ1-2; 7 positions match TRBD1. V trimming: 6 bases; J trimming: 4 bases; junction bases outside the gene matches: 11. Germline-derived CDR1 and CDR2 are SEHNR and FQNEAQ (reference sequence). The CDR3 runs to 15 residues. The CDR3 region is CASRHIQGSSYGYTF. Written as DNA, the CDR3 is TGTGCCAGCAGGCATATACAGGGGAGCTCCTATGGCTACACCTTC.

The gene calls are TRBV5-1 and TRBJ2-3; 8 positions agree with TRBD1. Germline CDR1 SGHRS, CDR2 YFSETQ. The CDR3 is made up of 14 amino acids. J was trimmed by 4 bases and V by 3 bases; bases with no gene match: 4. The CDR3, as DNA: TGCGCCAGCAGCTCCGGACAGGGACCAGATACGCAGTATTTT. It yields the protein CASSSGQGPDTQYF.

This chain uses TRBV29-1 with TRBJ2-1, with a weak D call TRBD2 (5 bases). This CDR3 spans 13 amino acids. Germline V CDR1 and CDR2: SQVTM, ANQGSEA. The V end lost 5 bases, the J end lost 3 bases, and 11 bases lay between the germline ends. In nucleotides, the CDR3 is TGCAGCGTTCGAGCGGAAGTCTACAATGAGCAGTTCTTC. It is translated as CSVRAEVYNEQFF.

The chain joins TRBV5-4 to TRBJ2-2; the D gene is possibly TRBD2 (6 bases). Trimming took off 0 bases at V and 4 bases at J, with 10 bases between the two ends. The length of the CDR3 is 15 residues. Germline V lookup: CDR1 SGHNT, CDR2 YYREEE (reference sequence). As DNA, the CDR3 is TGTGCCAGCAGCTTGGGGGGGGACGCCACCGGGGAGCTGTTTTTT. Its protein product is CASSLGGDATGELFF.

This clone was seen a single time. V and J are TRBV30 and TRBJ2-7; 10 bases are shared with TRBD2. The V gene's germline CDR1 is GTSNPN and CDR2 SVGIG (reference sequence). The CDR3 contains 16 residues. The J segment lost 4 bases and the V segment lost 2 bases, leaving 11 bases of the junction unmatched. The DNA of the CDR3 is TGTGCCTGGAGTACAAGAGGACTAGCGGAAAGATACGAGCAGTACTTC. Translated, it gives CAWSTRGLAERYEQYF. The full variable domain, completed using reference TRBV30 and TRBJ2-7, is SQTIHQWPATLVQPVGSPLSLECTVEGTSNPNLYWYRQAAGRGLQLLFYSVGIGQISSEVPQNLSASRPQDRQFILSSKKLLLSDSGFYLCAWSTRGLAERYEQYFGPGTRLTVT.

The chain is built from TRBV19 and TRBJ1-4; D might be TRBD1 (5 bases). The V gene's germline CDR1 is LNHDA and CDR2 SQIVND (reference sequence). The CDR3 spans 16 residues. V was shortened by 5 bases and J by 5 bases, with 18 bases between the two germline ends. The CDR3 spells CASSPGARPGNEKLFF. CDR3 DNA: TGTGCCAGTAGTCCCGGGGCACGTCCGGGAAATGAAAAACTGTTTTTT.

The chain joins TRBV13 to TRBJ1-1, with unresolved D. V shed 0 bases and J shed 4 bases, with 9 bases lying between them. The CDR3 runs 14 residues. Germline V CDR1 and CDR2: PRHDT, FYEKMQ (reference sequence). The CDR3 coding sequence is TGTGCCAGCAGCTTAGGCGGGCCTAGCACTGAAGCTTTCTTT. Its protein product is CASSLGGPSTEAFF.

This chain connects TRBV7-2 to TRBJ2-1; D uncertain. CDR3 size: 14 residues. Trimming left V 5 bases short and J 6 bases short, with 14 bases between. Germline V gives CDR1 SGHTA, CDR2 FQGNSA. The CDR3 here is CASSPVGSLNEQFF. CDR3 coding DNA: TGTGCCAGCAGCCCCGTCGGGTCCCTCAATGAGCAGTTCTTC.